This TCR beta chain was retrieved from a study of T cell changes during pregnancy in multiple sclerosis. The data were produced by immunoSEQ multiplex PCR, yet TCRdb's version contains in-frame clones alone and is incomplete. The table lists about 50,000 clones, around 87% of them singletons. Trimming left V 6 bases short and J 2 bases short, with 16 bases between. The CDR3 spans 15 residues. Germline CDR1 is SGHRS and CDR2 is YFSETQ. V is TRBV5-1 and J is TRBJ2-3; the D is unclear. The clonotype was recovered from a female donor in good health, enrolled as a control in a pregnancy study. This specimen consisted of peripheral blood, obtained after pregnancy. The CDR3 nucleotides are TGCGCCAGCACCACGAATGGCCTCGCCACAGATACGCAGTATTTT. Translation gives CASTTNGLATDTQYF.